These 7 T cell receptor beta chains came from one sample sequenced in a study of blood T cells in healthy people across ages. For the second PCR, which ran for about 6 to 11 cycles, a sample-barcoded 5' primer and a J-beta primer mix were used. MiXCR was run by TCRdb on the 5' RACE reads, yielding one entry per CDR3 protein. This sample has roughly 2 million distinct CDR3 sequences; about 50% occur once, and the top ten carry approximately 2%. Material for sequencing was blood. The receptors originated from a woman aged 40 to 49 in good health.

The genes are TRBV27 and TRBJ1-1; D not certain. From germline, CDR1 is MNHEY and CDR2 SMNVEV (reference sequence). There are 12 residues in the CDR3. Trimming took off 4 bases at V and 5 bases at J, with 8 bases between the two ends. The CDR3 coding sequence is TGTGCCAGCAGTTGGGATGGTACTGAAGCTTTCTTT. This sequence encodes CASSWDGTEAFF.

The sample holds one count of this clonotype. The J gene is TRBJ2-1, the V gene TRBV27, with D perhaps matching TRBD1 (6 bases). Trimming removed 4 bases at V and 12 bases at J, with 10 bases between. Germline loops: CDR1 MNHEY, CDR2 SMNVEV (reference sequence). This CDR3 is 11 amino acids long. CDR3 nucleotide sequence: TGTGCCAGCAGTTCCAGGGGTAGGCAGTTCTTC. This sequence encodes CASSSRGRQFF.

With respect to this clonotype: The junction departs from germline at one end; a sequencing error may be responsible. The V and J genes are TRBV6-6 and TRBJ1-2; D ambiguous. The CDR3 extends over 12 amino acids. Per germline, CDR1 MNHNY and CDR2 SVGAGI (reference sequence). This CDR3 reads CASTKFENGHTF. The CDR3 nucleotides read TGTGCCAGCACCAAGTTTGAGAATGGCCACACCTTC.

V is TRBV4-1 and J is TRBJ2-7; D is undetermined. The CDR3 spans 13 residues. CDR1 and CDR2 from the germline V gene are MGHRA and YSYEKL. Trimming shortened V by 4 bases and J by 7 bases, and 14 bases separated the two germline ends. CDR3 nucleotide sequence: TGCGCCAGCAGCCGGACCCTACCCAATGAGCAGTACTTC. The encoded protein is CASSRTLPNEQYF.

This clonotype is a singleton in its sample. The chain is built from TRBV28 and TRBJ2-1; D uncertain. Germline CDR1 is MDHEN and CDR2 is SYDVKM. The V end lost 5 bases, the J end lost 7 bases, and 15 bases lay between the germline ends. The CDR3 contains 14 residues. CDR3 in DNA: TGTGCCAGCAGTAACCACCGGGCCCCAAATGAGCAGTTCTTC. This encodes CASSNHRAPNEQFF.

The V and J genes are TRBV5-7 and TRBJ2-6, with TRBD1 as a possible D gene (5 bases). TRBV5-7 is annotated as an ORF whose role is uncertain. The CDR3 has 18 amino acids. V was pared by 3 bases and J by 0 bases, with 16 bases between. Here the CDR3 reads CASSSMTEYRSGANVLTF. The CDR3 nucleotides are TGTGCCAGCAGCTCTATGACAGAGTACCGCTCTGGGGCCAACGTCCTGACTTTC.

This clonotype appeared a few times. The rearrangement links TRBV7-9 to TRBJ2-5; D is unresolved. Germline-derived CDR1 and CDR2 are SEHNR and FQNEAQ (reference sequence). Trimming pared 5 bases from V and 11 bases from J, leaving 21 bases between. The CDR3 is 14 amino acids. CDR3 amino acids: CASSPKMGVGEQYF. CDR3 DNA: TGTGCCAGCAGCCCGAAAATGGGTGTAGGTGAGCAGTACTTC. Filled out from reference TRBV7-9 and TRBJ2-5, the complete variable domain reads DTGVSQNPRHKITKRGQNVTFRCDPISEHNRLYWYRQTLGQGPEFLTYFQNEAQLEKSRLLSDRFSAERPKGSFSTLEIQRTEQGDSAMYLCASSPKMGVGEQYFGPGTRLLVL.